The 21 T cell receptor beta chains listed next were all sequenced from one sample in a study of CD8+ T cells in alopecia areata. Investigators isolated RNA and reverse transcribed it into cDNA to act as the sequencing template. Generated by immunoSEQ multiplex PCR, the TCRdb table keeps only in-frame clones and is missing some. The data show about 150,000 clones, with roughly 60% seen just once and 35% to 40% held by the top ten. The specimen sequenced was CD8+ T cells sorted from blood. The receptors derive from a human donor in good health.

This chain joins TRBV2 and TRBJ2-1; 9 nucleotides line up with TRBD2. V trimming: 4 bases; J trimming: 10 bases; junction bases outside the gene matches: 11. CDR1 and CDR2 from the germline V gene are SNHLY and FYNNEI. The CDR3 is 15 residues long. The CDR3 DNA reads TGTGCCAGCAGTGGCGGCGGGAGGGCCTTAAGCGAGCAGTTCTTC. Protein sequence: CASSGGGRALSEQFF.

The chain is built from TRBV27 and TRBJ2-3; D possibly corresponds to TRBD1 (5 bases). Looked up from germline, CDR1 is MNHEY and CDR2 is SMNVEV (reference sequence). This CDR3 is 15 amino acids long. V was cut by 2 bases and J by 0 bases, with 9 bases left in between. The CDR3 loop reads CASSLTDSSTDTQYF. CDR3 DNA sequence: TGTGCCAGCAGTTTAACTGACAGCAGCACAGATACGCAGTATTTT.

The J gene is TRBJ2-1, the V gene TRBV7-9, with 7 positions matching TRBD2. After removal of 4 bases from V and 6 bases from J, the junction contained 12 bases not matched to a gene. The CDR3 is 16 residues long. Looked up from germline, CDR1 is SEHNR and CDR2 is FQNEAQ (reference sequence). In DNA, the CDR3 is TGTGCCAGCAGCTCGCGGGGCGGGAGTTTAGGCAATGAGCAGTTCTTC. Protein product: CASSSRGGSLGNEQFF.

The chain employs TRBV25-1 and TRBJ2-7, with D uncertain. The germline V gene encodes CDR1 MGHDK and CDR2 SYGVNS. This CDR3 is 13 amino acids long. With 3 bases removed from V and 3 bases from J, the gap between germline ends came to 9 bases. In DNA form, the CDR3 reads TGTGCCAGCAGTGAGGGCCTCCACTACGAGCAGTACTTC. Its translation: CASSEGLHYEQYF.

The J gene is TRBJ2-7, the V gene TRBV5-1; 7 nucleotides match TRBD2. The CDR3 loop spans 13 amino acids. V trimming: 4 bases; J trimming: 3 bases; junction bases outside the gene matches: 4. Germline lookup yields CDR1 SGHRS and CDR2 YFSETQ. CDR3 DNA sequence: TGCGCCAGCAGCAAGGAGCGGGACTACGAGCAGTACTTC. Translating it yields CASSKERDYEQYF.

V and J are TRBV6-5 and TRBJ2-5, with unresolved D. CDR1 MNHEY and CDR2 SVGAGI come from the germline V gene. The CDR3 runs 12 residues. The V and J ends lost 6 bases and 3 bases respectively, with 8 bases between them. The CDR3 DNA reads TGTGCCAGCAGCTCCCTGGAAGAGACCCAGTACTTC. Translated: CASSSLEETQYF.

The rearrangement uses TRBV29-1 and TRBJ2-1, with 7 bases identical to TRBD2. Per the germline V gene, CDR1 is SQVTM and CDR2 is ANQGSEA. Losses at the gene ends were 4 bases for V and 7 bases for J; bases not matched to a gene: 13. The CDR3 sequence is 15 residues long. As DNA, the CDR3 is TGCAGCGTTGGTTCGGCGGGAGAATGGGCGAATGAGCAGTTCTTC. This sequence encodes CSVGSAGEWANEQFF.

CDR3 in amino acids: CASSWTTSGAYNEQFF. Written as DNA, the CDR3 is TGTGCCAGCAGCTGGACGACTAGCGGAGCCTACAATGAGCAGTTCTTC. The chain joins TRBV7-6 to TRBJ2-1, with 9 bases matching TRBD2. Unmatched junction bases numbered 6, after V lost 4 bases and J lost 2 bases. The germline V gene has CDR1 SGHVS and CDR2 FNYEAQ. The CDR3 has 16 amino acids.

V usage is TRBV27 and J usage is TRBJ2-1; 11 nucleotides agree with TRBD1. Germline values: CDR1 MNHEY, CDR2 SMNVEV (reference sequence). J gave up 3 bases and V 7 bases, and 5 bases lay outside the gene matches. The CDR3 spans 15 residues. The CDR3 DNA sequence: TGTGCCAGCACTCAAGGGACAGGGGGCTACAATGAGCAGTTCTTC. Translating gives CASTQGTGGYNEQFF.

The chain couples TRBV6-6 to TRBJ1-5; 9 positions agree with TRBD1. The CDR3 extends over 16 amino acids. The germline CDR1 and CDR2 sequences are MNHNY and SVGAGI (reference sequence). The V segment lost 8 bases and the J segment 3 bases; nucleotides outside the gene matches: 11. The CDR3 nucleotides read TGTGCCAGCTCGATCTGGACAGGGGCATCCAATCAGCCCCAGCATTTT. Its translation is CASSIWTGASNQPQHF.

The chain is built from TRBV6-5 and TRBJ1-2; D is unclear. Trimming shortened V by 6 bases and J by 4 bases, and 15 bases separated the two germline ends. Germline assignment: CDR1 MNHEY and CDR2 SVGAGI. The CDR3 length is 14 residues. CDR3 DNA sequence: TGTGCCAGCAGCTCAACCACAGCGAGCTATGGCTACACCTTC. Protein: CASSSTTASYGYTF.

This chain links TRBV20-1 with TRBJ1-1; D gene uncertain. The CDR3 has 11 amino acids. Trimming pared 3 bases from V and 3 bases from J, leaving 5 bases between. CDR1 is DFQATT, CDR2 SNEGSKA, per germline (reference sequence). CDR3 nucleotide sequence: TGCAGTGCTAGGTTCGACACTGAAGCTTTCTTT. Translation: CSARFDTEAFF.

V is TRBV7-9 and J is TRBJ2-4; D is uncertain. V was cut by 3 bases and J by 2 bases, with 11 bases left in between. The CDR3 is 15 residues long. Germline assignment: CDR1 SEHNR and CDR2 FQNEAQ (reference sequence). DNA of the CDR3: TGTGCCAGCAGCTTCTCCGGCCCCACCAAAAACATTCAGTACTTC. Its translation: CASSFSGPTKNIQYF.

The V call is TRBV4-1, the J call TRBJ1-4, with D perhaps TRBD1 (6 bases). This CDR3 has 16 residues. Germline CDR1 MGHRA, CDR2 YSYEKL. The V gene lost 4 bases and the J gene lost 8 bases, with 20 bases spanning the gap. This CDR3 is CASSPDIPQGREKLFF. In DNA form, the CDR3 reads TGCGCCAGCAGCCCTGACATCCCACAGGGACGCGAAAAACTGTTTTTT.

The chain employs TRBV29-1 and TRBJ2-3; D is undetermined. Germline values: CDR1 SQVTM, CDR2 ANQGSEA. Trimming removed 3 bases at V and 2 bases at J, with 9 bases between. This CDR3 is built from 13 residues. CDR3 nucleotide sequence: TGCAGCGTTGATGGGGAAAACACAGATACGCAGTATTTT. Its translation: CSVDGENTDTQYF.

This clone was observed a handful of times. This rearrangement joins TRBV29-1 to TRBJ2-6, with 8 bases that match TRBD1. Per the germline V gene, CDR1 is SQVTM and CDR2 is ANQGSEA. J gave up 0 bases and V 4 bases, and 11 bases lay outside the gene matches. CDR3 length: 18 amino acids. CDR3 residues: CSVAVRGRNGSGANVLTF. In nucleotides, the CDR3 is TGCAGCGTTGCCGTCAGGGGGCGCAACGGCTCTGGGGCCAACGTCCTGACTTTC.

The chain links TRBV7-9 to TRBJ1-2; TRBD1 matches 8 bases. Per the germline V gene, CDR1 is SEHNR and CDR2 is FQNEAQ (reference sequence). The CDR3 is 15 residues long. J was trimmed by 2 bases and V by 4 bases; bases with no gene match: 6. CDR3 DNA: TGTGCCAGCAGCTCCGACTGGACAGGGAACTATGGCTACACCTTC. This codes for CASSSDWTGNYGYTF. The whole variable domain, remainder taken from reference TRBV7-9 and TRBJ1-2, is DTGVSQNPRHKITKRGQNVTFRCDPISEHNRLYWYRQTLGQGPEFLTYFQNEAQLEKSRLLSDRFSAERPKGSFSTLEIQRTEQGDSAMYLCASSSDWTGNYGYTFGSGTRLTVV.

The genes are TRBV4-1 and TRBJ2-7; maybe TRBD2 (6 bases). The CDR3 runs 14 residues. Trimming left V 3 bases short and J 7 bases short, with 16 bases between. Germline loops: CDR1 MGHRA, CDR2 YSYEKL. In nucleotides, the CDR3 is TGCGCCAGCAGCCAGTGGGGTTTGGAGGGGGAGCAGTACTTC. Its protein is CASSQWGLEGEQYF.

For the CDR3, the DNA is TGTGCCAGCAGCCTAGGGATCGGGGGGGAGCTGTTTTTT. It is translated as CASSLGIGGELFF. This chain links TRBV7-2 with TRBJ2-2; D remains ambiguous. Deletions cut 5 bases from V and 8 bases from J, with 12 bases between. The germline CDR1 and CDR2 sequences are SGHTA and FQGNSA. The CDR3 has 13 residues. Complete variable domain (other parts from reference TRBV7-2 and TRBJ2-2): GAGVSQSPSNKVTEKGKDVELRCDPISGHTALYWYRQSLGQGLEFLIYFQGNSAPDKSGLPSDRFSAERTGGSVSTLTIQRTQQEDSAVYLCASSLGIGGELFFGEGSRLTVL.

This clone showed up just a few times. CDR3 in amino acids: CASSMAGNEDYEQYF. In nucleotides, the CDR3 is TGTGCCAGCAGCATGGCAGGGAATGAGGACTACGAGCAGTACTTC. This chain uses TRBV28 with TRBJ2-7; tentatively, D is TRBD1 (5 bases). Trimming cost V 6 bases and J 3 bases, with 18 bases left between them. Germline CDR1 MDHEN, CDR2 SYDVKM. The CDR3 has 15 residues.

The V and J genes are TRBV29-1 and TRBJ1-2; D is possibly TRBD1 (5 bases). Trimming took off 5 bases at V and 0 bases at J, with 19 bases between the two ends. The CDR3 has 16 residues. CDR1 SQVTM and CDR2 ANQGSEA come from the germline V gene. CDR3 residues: CSVQTRDLKSNYGYTF. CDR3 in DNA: TGCAGCGTTCAAACCAGGGACCTAAAATCTAACTATGGCTACACCTTC.